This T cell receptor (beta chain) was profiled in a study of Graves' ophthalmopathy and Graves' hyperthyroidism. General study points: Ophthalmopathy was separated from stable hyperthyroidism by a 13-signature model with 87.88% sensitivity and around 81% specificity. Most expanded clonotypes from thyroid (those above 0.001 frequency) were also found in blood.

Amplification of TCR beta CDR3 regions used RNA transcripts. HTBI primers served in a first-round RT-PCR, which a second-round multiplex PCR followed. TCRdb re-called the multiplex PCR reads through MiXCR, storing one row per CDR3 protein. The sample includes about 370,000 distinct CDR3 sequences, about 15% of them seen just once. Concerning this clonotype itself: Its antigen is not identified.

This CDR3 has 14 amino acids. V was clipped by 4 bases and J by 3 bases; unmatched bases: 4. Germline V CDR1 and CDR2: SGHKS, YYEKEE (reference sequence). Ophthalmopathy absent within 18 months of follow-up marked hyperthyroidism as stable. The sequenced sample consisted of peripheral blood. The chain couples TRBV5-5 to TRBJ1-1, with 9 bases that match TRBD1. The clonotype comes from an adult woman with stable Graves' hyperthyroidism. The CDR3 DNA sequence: TGTGCCAGCAGCGTCTGGGACAGGGACACTGAAGCTTTCTTT. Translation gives CASSVWDRDTEAFF.